This entry lists 29 T cell receptor beta chains sequenced from one sample in a study of vaccination and CD4 T cells after COVID-19. Indicated treatment: roughly 10-day PBMC culture with coronavirus spike peptide pools or control peptides (ViraFEST assay). No antigen is known for these receptors. The Oncomine TCR Beta short-read assay sequenced DNA from cultured CD4+ T cells. TCRdb processed the PCR reads anew with MiXCR; each CDR3 protein has one entry. The data show 13,000 or so distinct CDR3 sequences, over 40% seen once. The specimen was CD4+ T cells from blood, cultured in vitro. These receptor sequences come from a human donor who had recovered from COVID-19.

This clonotype was observed once. The rearrangement links TRBV6-1 to TRBJ2-3; D uncertain. Trimming shortened V by 5 bases and J by 2 bases, and 5 bases separated the two germline ends. Per the germline V gene, CDR1 is MNHNS and CDR2 is SASEGT. This CDR3 is built from 12 residues. The CDR3 protein is CASSPYTDTQYF. CDR3 coding DNA: TGTGCCAGCAGTCCGTACACAGATACGCAGTATTTT.

This clonotype was observed a handful of times. The chain combines TRBV28 with TRBJ1-1; 12 nucleotides line up with TRBD1. J was trimmed by 11 bases and V by 5 bases; bases with no gene match: 12. Germline CDR1 MDHEN, CDR2 SYDVKM. The CDR3 has 15 amino acids. The CDR3 is CASSRTGTGGVRAFF. The CDR3 DNA is TGTGCCAGCAGTAGAACCGGGACAGGGGGCGTTAGGGCTTTCTTT.

The V gene is TRBV6-2 or TRBV6-3, the J gene TRBJ1-1; 7 bases line up with TRBD1. This CDR3 is 14 amino acids long. The V segment lost 5 bases and the J segment 0 bases; nucleotides outside the gene matches: 3. Germline lookup yields CDR1 MNHEY and CDR2 SVGEGT. CDR3 in DNA: TGTGCCAGCAGTCGACAGGGAATGAACACTGAAGCTTTCTTT. Amino acids: CASSRQGMNTEAFF.

This clonotype was seen a handful of times. The chain joins TRBV19 to TRBJ1-2; the D is unclear. CDR3 size: 13 residues. Germline V gives CDR1 LNHDA, CDR2 SQIVND (reference sequence). V lost 4 bases and J 5 bases, leaving 11 bases between the germline ends. The CDR3 region is CASSTSAGYGYTF. As DNA, the CDR3 is TGTGCCAGTAGTACGTCCGCGGGATATGGCTACACCTTC.

V usage is TRBV11-3 and J usage is TRBJ2-1; D is possibly TRBD1 (6 bases). Trimming shortened V by 0 bases and J by 2 bases, and 8 bases separated the two germline ends. Germline CDR1 is SGHNT and CDR2 is YENEEA. This CDR3 region has 15 residues. CDR3 sequence (DNA): TGTGCCAGCAGCTTAGATGCAGGGGCCTACAATGAGCAGTTCTTC. Translating it yields CASSLDAGAYNEQFF. Complete variable domain (other parts from reference TRBV11-3 and TRBJ2-1): EAGVVQSPRYKIIEKKQPVAFWCNPISGHNTLYWYLQNLGQGPELLIRYENEEAVDDSQLPKDRFSAERLKGVDSTLKIQPAELGDSAVYLCASSLDAGAYNEQFFGPGTRLTVL.

The V gene is TRBV12-3 or TRBV12-4, the J gene TRBJ1-2; a weak D match, TRBD1 (6 bases). The CDR3 sequence is 13 residues long. V lost 10 bases to trimming and J lost 7 bases, with 19 bases between them. DNA for the CDR3: TGTGCCACAGAGACGGGGGCGAGGGGTGGCTACACCTTC. This codes for CATETGARGGYTF.

This clonotype occurred a few times. This chain joins TRBV7-8 and TRBJ1-5; D is undetermined. This CDR3 has 15 residues. The V and J ends lost 1 base and 7 bases respectively, with 14 bases between them. CDR1 is SGHVS, CDR2 FQNEAQ, per germline. CDR3 coding DNA: TGTGCCAGCAGCTTAGTGGCGGAAGCGGACCAGCCCCAGCATTTT. Translating gives CASSLVAEADQPQHF.

The V and J genes are TRBV28 and TRBJ1-2; 12 bases fit TRBD1. This CDR3 comprises 15 residues. Germline V gene lookup returns CDR1 MDHEN and CDR2 SYDVKM. V lost 6 bases to trimming and J lost 8 bases; unmatched junction nucleotides: 10. The CDR3 nucleotides read TGTGCCAGCAGACGCCCGGGACAGGGGGCGCCCGGCTACACCTTC. Its protein is CASRRPGQGAPGYTF.

This clonotype was seen a handful of times. V is TRBV27 and J is TRBJ1-1, with TRBD1 as a possible D gene (5 bases). The CDR3 covers 17 residues. Deletions cut 5 bases from V and 2 bases from J, with 21 bases between. CDR1 is MNHEY, CDR2 SMNVEV, per germline (reference sequence). CDR3 DNA: TGTGCCAGCAGTCCAAGGGCAGGGTCCCACCCTAACACTGAAGCTTTCTTT. Amino acids: CASSPRAGSHPNTEAFF.

The chain combines TRBV6-2 or TRBV6-3 with TRBJ1-2; unclear D gene. CDR1 is MNHEY and CDR2 is SVGEGT in the germline V gene. Between the trimmed V and J ends, which lost 4 bases and 8 bases, there was a span of 14 bases. This CDR3 region has 13 residues. The CDR3 coding sequence is TGTGCCAGCAGTTCCCGGACCGGGAAGGGCTACACCTTC. Protein: CASSSRTGKGYTF.

The chain carries TRBV6-1 and TRBJ1-3; the D gene is possibly TRBD1 (5 bases). The germline gives CDR1 MNHNS, CDR2 SASEGT. The V gene lost 10 bases and the J gene lost 2 bases, with 18 bases spanning the gap. The CDR3 is 15 residues long. Written as DNA, the CDR3 is TGTGCCACTGGAATATCGGGACCGACTGGAAACACCATATATTTT. Its protein product is CATGISGPTGNTIYF.

The chain's CDR3 is CASGLVTGGGETQYF. The CDR3, as DNA: TGTGCTAGTGGTTTGGTGACAGGGGGCGGTGAGACCCAGTACTTC. The chain has TRBV12-5 and TRBJ2-5, with TRBD1 matching 10 bases. This CDR3 contains 15 residues. In germline, CDR1 is LGHNT, CDR2 FRNRAP. Germline trimming cut 0 bases from V and 5 bases from J; bases unmatched to any gene: 3.

The chain recombines TRBV7-8 with TRBJ2-1; a weak D match, TRBD2 (5 bases). The CDR3 extends over 15 amino acids. The germline V and J ends were trimmed by 1 base and 4 bases, with 11 bases remaining between them. The germline CDR1 and CDR2 sequences are SGHVS and FQNEAQ. The DNA of the CDR3 is TGTGCCAGCAGCTTAGAGGGCCGGACTTACAATGAGCAGTTCTTC. Amino acid sequence: CASSLEGRTYNEQFF.

This clonotype has more than one count but fewer than ten. The chain uses TRBV20-1 and TRBJ1-1; TRBD1 might be the D (6 bases). Per germline, CDR1 DFQATT and CDR2 SNEGSKA (reference sequence). The CDR3 is made up of 11 amino acids. Deletions cut 5 bases from V and 8 bases from J, with 12 bases between. CDR3 nucleotides: TGCAGTGCTTCGACAGGATGGGAAGCTTTCTTT. Translated: CSASTGWEAFF.

This rearrangement joins TRBV12-3 or TRBV12-4 to TRBJ2-5; possible D gene TRBD1, 6 bases. The CDR3 consists of 15 residues. V lost 3 bases and J 4 bases, leaving 15 bases between the germline ends. CDR3 DNA sequence: TGTGCCAGCAGTTTTCAGACAGGACTGGTAGAGACCCAGTACTTC. It specifies CASSFQTGLVETQYF.

About this clonotype itself: An end of the junction does not agree with germline; a read error may underlie this. This sequence joins TRBV19 and TRBJ1-5, with D perhaps matching TRBD1 (6 bases). Looked up from germline, CDR1 is LNHDA and CDR2 is SQIVND (reference sequence). The CDR3 is 15 amino acids. Here the CDR3 reads CASRIGGVSNQPQHF. The CDR3, as DNA: TGTGCCAGTAGGATAGGGGGGGTTAGCAATCAGCCCCAGCATTTT.

The rearrangement links TRBV20-1 to TRBJ2-3, with unresolved D. Trimming took 0 bases from V and 2 from J, leaving 18 bases between them. The germline CDR1 and CDR2 sequences are DFQATT and SNEGSKA (reference sequence). The CDR3 contains 17 residues. CDR3 in amino acids: CSARDTLLFSNTDTQYF. The CDR3 coding sequence is TGCAGTGCTAGAGATACTTTGCTTTTCTCTAACACAGATACGCAGTATTTT.

The chain recombines TRBV7-2 with TRBJ2-1; either TRBD1 or TRBD2 may supply D (5 bases each). V was trimmed by 5 bases and J by 14 bases, leaving 16 bases between them. This CDR3 has 12 residues. Germline V lookup: CDR1 SGHTA, CDR2 FQGNSA. CDR3 sequence (DNA): TGTGCCAGCAGCCCCCTTGGGGGAGTAAAGTTCTTC. Amino acid sequence: CASSPLGGVKFF.

V usage is TRBV6-1 and J usage is TRBJ1-3; TRBD1 matches 9 bases. Trimming cost V 5 bases and J 4 bases; bases outside gene matches: 6. Per germline, CDR1 MNHNS and CDR2 SASEGT. The length of the CDR3 is 15 residues. In nucleotides, the CDR3 is TGTGCCAGCAGTCACGGGACAGGGAACGGAAACACCATATATTTT. It yields the protein CASSHGTGNGNTIYF.

This chain connects TRBV6-5 to TRBJ2-2, with TRBD1 matching 10 bases. Losses at the gene ends were 0 bases for V and 5 bases for J; bases not matched to a gene: 6. This CDR3 has 17 residues. Germline assignment: CDR1 MNHEY and CDR2 SVGAGI. CDR3 amino acids: CASSYSKTGGRTGELFF. CDR3 bases: TGTGCCAGCAGTTACTCAAAGACAGGGGGCAGGACCGGGGAGCTGTTTTTT.

The table lists this clonotype with a count of one. The chain recombines TRBV20-1 with TRBJ1-2; no clear D. V lost 0 bases to trimming and J lost 1 base, with 18 bases between them. In germline, CDR1 is DFQATT, CDR2 SNEGSKA (reference sequence). This CDR3 contains 17 residues. This CDR3 reads CSARDRAVVGSNYGYTF. The DNA for the CDR3 is TGCAGTGCTAGAGATCGCGCAGTCGTGGGGAGTAACTATGGCTACACCTTC.

This clonotype was counted between two and nine times. J is TRBJ1-1 and V is TRBV6-1; unclear D gene. The V end was cut by 7 bases, the J end by 1 base, with 10 bases between. Germline CDR1 reads MNHNS; CDR2 reads SASEGT. The CDR3 contains 13 residues. CDR3 DNA: TGTGCCAGCAATGAGGTTCAGAACACTGAAGCTTTCTTT. It encodes CASNEVQNTEAFF.

The chain links TRBV6-1 to TRBJ1-5; TRBD1 agrees at 8 bases. Germline trimming cut 3 bases from V and 2 bases from J; bases unmatched to any gene: 3. CDR3 length: 15 residues. Germline assignment: CDR1 MNHNS and CDR2 SASEGT. The CDR3 region has the DNA TGTGCCAGCAGTGATGGACAGGGTGGCAATCAGCCCCAGCATTTT. Protein product: CASSDGQGGNQPQHF.

The chain couples TRBV29-1 to TRBJ1-1; weak D call: TRBD1 (5 bases). Per germline, CDR1 SQVTM and CDR2 ANQGSEA. The CDR3 sequence is 14 residues long. Between the trimmed V and J ends, which lost 6 bases and 6 bases, there was a span of 20 bases. This chain's CDR3 is CSVSTAGLGPEAFF. For the CDR3, the DNA is TGCAGCGTCTCGACGGCAGGGTTGGGACCTGAAGCTTTCTTT.

The sample holds a few counts of this clonotype. The chain carries TRBV11-2 and TRBJ2-5; D is undetermined. This CDR3 has 14 amino acids. The V gene's germline CDR1 is SGHAT and CDR2 FQNNGV. Trimming left V 1 base short and J 1 base short, with 7 bases between. The CDR3 region has the DNA TGTGCCAGCAGCTTAGGTCGCCTCCAAGAGACCCAGTACTTC. Protein: CASSLGRLQETQYF.

Concerning this clonotype: At one of its ends the junction is not consistent with the germline gene, which may arise from a read error. V gene TRBV7-2 combines with J gene TRBJ1-5; no clear D. The CDR3 runs to 13 residues. Germline V gene lookup returns CDR1 SGHTA and CDR2 FQGNSA. The CDR3 is CASSVAGNQPQHF. The CDR3 DNA reads as TGTGCCAGCAGCGTAGCCGGAAATCAGCCCCAGCATTTT.

The chain joins TRBV6-5 to TRBJ1-6, with D hard to call. This CDR3 contains 15 residues. Germline values: CDR1 MNHEY, CDR2 SVGAGI. The ends were cut back, 2 bases at V and 3 bases at J, with 8 bases in the middle. CDR3: CASSYRPYYNSPLHF. CDR3 coding DNA: TGTGCCAGCAGTTACCGACCGTACTATAATTCACCCCTCCACTTT.

The chain uses TRBV3-1 and TRBJ1-5; D is uncertain. The ends were cut back, 0 bases at V and 2 bases at J, with 2 bases in the middle. The CDR3 covers 13 residues. The germline CDR1 and CDR2 sequences are LGHDT and YNNKEL (reference sequence). The CDR3 spells CASSQDGNQPQHF. DNA of the CDR3: TGTGCCAGCAGCCAAGATGGCAATCAGCCCCAGCATTTT.

A few counts support this clonotype. The rearrangement uses TRBV24-1 and TRBJ2-6; 8 bases are a match to TRBD1. This CDR3 region has 18 residues. CDR1 and CDR2 from the germline V gene are KGHDR and SFDVKD. J was trimmed by 0 bases and V by 3 bases; bases with no gene match: 6. The CDR3 reads CATSDQTGGPSGANVLTF. CDR3 in DNA: TGTGCCACCAGTGATCAAACAGGGGGACCCTCTGGGGCCAACGTCCTGACTTTC.